These T cell receptor beta chains were read from a single sample in a study of T cells after yellow fever vaccination. A single record per CDR3 protein comes from TCRdb applying MiXCR to the 5' RACE reads. Of about 510,000 distinct CDR3 sequences listed, roughly a fifth were seen once; the top ten hold approximately 16%. The sample in question was PBMCs, obtained roughly 20 days after the first yellow fever vaccination. All receptors derive from a man in his late teens or twenties who received the YFV17D yellow fever vaccine. The CDR3 runs from the conserved cysteine through the conserved F or W. The order of the fields is clone size, CDR3 length, J gene, D gene, V gene, CDR3 DNA, CDR3 protein. A D gene is named only where the DNA matches it firmly. Only part of the rows carry a size: once, few, many, or a class if the clone is expanded.

clone size: few
CDR3 length: 15
J gene: TRBJ1-1
D gene: TRBD1
V gene: TRBV7-2
CDR3 DNA: TGTGCCAGCAGCTTAGTAAGACAGGGGCCCACTGAAGCTTTCTTT
CDR3 protein: CASSLVRQGPTEAFF

clone size: few
CDR3 length: 14
J gene: TRBJ2-5
D gene: TRBD2
V gene: TRBV5-1
CDR3 DNA: TGCGCCAGCAGCGGTAGCGGGGTCCAAGAGACCCAGTACTTC
CDR3 protein: CASSGSGVQETQYF

clone size: .
CDR3 length: 16
J gene: TRBJ2-5
D gene: TRBD2
V gene: TRBV7-2
CDR3 DNA: TGTGCCAGCAGCCCCGCCCGGCTAGCGGGGTATGAGACCCAGTACTTC
CDR3 protein: CASSPARLAGYETQYF

clone size: few
CDR3 length: 14
J gene: TRBJ1-1
D gene: .
V gene: TRBV4-3
CDR3 DNA: TGCGCCAGCAGCCAAGCCTACGCGAACACTGAAGCTTTCTTT
CDR3 protein: CASSQAYANTEAFF

clone size: .
CDR3 length: 17
J gene: TRBJ1-5
D gene: .
V gene: TRBV20-1
CDR3 DNA: TGCAGTGCTAGGTCCGGGACCCCCAAAGGAGGCAATCAGCCCCAGCATTTT
CDR3 protein: CSARSGTPKGGNQPQHF

clone size: .
CDR3 length: 17
J gene: TRBJ2-2
D gene: .
V gene: TRBV7-7
CDR3 DNA: TGTGCTAGCAGCTCCTCCCGGGACCGCGTTGAGGCCGGGGAGCTGTTTTTT
CDR3 protein: CASSSSRDRVEAGELFF

clone size: .
CDR3 length: 17
J gene: TRBJ1-5
D gene: .
V gene: TRBV23-1
CDR3 DNA: TGCGCCAGCAGTCAACTCGGTCAAGGCCGGAGCAATCAGCCCCAGCATTTT
CDR3 protein: CASSQLGQGRSNQPQHF

clone size: .
CDR3 length: 17
J gene: TRBJ2-2
D gene: TRBD2
V gene: TRBV23-1
CDR3 DNA: TGCGCCAGCAGTCAATGGGCAGCGGGGGGGCCGGCCGGGGAGCTGTTTTTT
CDR3 protein: CASSQWAAGGPAGELFF

clone size: few
CDR3 length: 16
J gene: TRBJ2-5
D gene: TRBD2
V gene: TRBV7-2
CDR3 DNA: TGTGCCAGCAGCTTAGCCGGGACTAGCGGGGGGGAGACCCAGTACTTC
CDR3 protein: CASSLAGTSGGETQYF

clone size: .
CDR3 length: 14
J gene: TRBJ1-5
D gene: TRBD1
V gene: TRBV20-1
CDR3 DNA: TGCAGTGCTTGGGACAGGGGCCCCAATCAGCCCCAGCATTTT
CDR3 protein: CSAWDRGPNQPQHF

clone size: few
CDR3 length: 14
J gene: TRBJ1-5
D gene: .
V gene: TRBV7-8
CDR3 DNA: TGTGCCAGCAGCCTCCTCAGGGTGCATCAGCCCCAGCATTTT
CDR3 protein: CASSLLRVHQPQHF

clone size: few
CDR3 length: 17
J gene: TRBJ2-5
D gene: TRBD2
V gene: TRBV4-1
CDR3 DNA: TGCGCCAGCAGCCAAGATCGTAGCGGGGGCCCCCAAGAGACCCAGTACTTC
CDR3 protein: CASSQDRSGGPQETQYF

clone size: many
CDR3 length: 15
J gene: TRBJ1-1
D gene: TRBD1
V gene: TRBV6-5
CDR3 DNA: TGTGCCAGCAGTTACAGGAACAGGGGGGGCACTGAAGCTTTCTTT
CDR3 protein: CASSYRNRGGTEAFF

clone size: few
CDR3 length: 15
J gene: TRBJ2-2
D gene: .
V gene: TRBV4-1
CDR3 DNA: TGCGCCAGCAGCCAAGATCTGGTTTGGACCGGGGAGCTGTTTTTT
CDR3 protein: CASSQDLVWTGELFF

clone size: .
CDR3 length: 17
J gene: TRBJ2-3
D gene: TRBD2
V gene: TRBV5-1
CDR3 DNA: TGCGCCAGCAGCTTGATGGAGCGGGGGGCCCTCACAGATACGCAGTATTTT
CDR3 protein: CASSLMERGALTDTQYF

clone size: few
CDR3 length: 13
J gene: TRBJ2-1
D gene: .
V gene: TRBV4-3
CDR3 DNA: TGCGCCAGCAGCCAGAGTAACCGGAATGAGCAGTTCTTC
CDR3 protein: CASSQSNRNEQFF